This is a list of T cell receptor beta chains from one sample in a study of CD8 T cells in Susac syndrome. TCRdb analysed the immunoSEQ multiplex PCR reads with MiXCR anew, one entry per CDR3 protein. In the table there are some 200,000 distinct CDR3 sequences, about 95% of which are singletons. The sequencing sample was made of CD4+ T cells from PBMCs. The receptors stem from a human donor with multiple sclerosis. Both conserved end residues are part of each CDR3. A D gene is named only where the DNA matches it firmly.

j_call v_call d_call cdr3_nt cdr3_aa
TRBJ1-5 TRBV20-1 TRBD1 TGCAGTGCTAGAGGCCTGACAGGGGGAGGTCAGCCCCAGCATTTT CSARGLTGGGQPQHF
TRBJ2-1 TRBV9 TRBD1 TGTGCCAGCAGCGGCAACCCAACAGGGGATGAGCAGTTCTTC CASSGNPTGDEQFF
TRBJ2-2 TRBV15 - TGTGCCACCAGCAGAGATTTGGTAGGGCCCGGGGAGCTGTTTTTT CATSRDLVGPGELFF
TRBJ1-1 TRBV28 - TGTGCCGCAGAAGGACGGTCTTCGGAAGCTTTCTTT CAAEGRSSEAFF
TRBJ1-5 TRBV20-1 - TGCAGTCCGTTTCAAAAGAATCAGCCCCAGCATTTT CSPFQKNQPQHF
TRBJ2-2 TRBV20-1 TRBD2 TGCAGTGCTAGACGAGCGGGAGGTAACACCGGGGAGCTGTTTTTT CSARRAGGNTGELFF
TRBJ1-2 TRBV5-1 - TGCGCCAGCAGCTTTTCAGGTTCCAACTATGGCTACACCTTC CASSFSGSNYGYTF
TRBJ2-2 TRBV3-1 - TGTGCCAGCAGCCTCCGCGCGAGCGCGAACACCGGGGAGCTGTTTTTT CASSLRASANTGELFF
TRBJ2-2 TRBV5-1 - TGCGCCAGCAGCGTCCAGAACACCGGGGAGCTGTTTTTT CASSVQNTGELFF
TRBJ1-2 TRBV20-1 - TGCAGTGCTTATAACTTAGTAACTTCAGGGGATGGCTACACCTTC CSAYNLVTSGDGYTF
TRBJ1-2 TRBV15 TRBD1 TGTGCCACCAGCAGACCATCCCATACAGGGGGCGCTAACTATGGCTACACCTTC CATSRPSHTGGANYGYTF
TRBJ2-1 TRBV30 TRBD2 TGTGCCTGGAGTCAAAAAAGACTAGCGGGATCCTACAATGAGCAGTTCTTC CAWSQKRLAGSYNEQFF
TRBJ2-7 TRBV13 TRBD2 TGTGCCAGCAGACTTTGGACTAGCGGGACCTACGAGCAGTACTTC CASRLWTSGTYEQYF
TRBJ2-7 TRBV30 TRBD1 TGTGCCGTTAGGACAGGGGGTCCCTACGAGCAGTACTTC CAVRTGGPYEQYF